This TCR beta chain was recorded in a study of PD-1 blockade in classical Hodgkin lymphoma. All the patients suffered relapse after autologous stem cell transplantation, and brentuximab vedotin exposure differed. V gave up 6 bases and J gave up 1 base; unmatched junction bases: 8. This CDR3 has 15 amino acids. Looked up from germline, CDR1 is MNHEY and CDR2 is SMNVEV (reference sequence). Study results and caveats: The study found that TCR diversity rose significantly by C4D1 in CD4+ but not CD8+ cells.

As for this clone: The target antigen is unknown.

The protocol was immunoSEQ multiplex PCR, while the TCRdb copy is restricted to in-frame clones and leaves out a portion. The sample contains about 20,000 clones, over 65% of which appear only once. Sequenced here: peripheral blood mononuclear cells (PBMCs), sampled before the second cycle of nivolumab. This sequence joins TRBV27 and TRBJ2-7; TRBD2 agrees at 8 bases. The sequence was obtained from a human donor with classical Hodgkin lymphoma. CDR3 in amino acids: CASSREGLASYEQYF. In DNA, the CDR3 is TGTGCCAGCAGCCGGGAAGGACTAGCTTCCTACGAGCAGTACTTC.